This T cell receptor beta chain was profiled in a study of breast tumors, draining lymph nodes, adjacent tissues listed by TCRdb under 2016. Some background on the complete study: Breast cancer patients provided tumor, adjacent nontumor tissue and axillary lymph nodes, and the study compared the TCR beta repertoires across these three sources. In human breast cancer, the study set out to evaluate how tumor, surrounding tissue and draining lymph node repertoires relate to one another and whether T cells may move between these sites. Points the paper makes about the study in general: Tumor T-cell repertoires showed less diversity than lymph node repertoires and more diversity than nontumor tissue repertoires, and tumor T-cell repertoires showed preferential V and J gene usage. The data were considered consistent with the idea that most tumor T cells come from the lymph node and then expand in tumor tissue. In luminal-like breast cancer, tumor and nontumor tissue repertoires resembled each other significantly more than in basal-like breast cancer. The study presented the conclusion that tumor T cells originate in lymph nodes as consistent with a hypothesis, not as something directly demonstrated.

From its cysteine to its phenylalanine, the CDR3 spans 16 amino acids. The CDR3 DNA has 48 bases and is translated from base 1. For CDR1 and CDR2, the germline V gene lists LGHNA and YNFKEQ. At the junction V is shortened by 0 bases and J by 6 bases, with 17 bases in between. Ten or more counts support this clonotype. There is no known antigen for this receptor. No much larger clone is present one base from it, and per-base qualities are unavailable. The reads were generated on an Illumina HiSeq 2000. TCR beta chain libraries were generated by multiplex PCR amplification. The amplified TCR beta chain products were analyzed by high-throughput sequencing. TCRdb reanalyzed the raw reads on its own, using fastp at Q25 for trimming and MiXCR for clone calling, and kept in-frame beta chains. One record per CDR3 amino acid sequence lists the most common genes and DNA. This sample comprises 200,000 to 250,000 distinct CDR3 sequences, 30% to 35% of them detected only once. The ten largest clones take up about 3.9% of the sample.

The lymph node samples were taken from the axillary draining lymph nodes of breast cancer patients. This clonotype was obtained from a female donor with breast cancer. Some clones in this sample may be carry-over from other donors' samples. Sequencing was carried out using axillary lymph node tissue. The rearranged chain carries TRBV4-2 and TRBJ1-2; a confident D gene designation cannot be given. The nucleotide sequence is given as TGTGCCAGCAGCCAAGATTTGGATGATGGGTACGATGGCTACACCTTC. Its protein is CASSQDLDDGYDGYTF.